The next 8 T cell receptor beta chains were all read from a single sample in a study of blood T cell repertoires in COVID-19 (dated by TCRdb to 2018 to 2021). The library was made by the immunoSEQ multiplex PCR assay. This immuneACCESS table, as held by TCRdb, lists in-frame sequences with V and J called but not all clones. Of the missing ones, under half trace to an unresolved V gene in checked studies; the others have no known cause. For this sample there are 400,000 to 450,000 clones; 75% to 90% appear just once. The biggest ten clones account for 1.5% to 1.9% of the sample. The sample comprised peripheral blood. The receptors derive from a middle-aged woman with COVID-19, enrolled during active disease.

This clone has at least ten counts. CDR3 DNA: TGTGCCAGCTCCCCGGGGGGGCCTTCATCTTCACCCCTCCACTTT. Its protein is CASSPGGPSSSPLHF. The rearrangement links TRBV27 to TRBJ1-6; perhaps TRBD1 as D (6 bases). There are 15 residues in the CDR3. Trimming stripped 8 bases from V and 9 bases from J, with 20 bases between. CDR1 is MNHEY and CDR2 is SMNVEV in the germline V gene (reference sequence).

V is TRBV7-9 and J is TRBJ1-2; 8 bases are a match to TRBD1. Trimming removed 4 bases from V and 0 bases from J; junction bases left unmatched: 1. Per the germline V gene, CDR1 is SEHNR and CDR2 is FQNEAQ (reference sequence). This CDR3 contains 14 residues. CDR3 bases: TGTGCCAGCAGCTCGGGACAGGCTAACTATGGCTACACCTTC. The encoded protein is CASSSGQANYGYTF.

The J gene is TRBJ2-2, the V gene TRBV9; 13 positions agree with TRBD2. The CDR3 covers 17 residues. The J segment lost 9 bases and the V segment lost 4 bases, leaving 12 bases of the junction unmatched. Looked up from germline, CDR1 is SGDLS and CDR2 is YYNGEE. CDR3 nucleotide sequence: TGTGCCAGCAGCCACCCACGGACTAGCGGGGGTAACAGGGAGCTGTTTTTT. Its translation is CASSHPRTSGGNRELFF.

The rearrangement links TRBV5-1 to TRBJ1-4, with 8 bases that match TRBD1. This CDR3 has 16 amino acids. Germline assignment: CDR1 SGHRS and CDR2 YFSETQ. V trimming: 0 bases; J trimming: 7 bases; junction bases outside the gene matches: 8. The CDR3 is CASSLVGQGAREKLFF. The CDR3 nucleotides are TGCGCCAGCAGCTTGGTTGGTCAGGGGGCGCGTGAAAAACTGTTTTTT.

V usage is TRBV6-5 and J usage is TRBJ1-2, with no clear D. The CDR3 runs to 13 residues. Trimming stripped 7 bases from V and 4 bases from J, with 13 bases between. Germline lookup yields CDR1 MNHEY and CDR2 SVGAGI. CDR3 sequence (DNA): TGTGCCAGCACTCCCCGGGAGAGCTATGGCTACACCTTC. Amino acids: CASTPRESYGYTF.

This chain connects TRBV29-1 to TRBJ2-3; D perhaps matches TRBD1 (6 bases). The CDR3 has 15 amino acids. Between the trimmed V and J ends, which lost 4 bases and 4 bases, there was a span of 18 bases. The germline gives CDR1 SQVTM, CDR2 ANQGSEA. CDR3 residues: CSVVESQGFSDTQYF. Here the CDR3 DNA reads TGCAGCGTTGTTGAATCCCAGGGGTTTTCAGATACGCAGTATTTT.

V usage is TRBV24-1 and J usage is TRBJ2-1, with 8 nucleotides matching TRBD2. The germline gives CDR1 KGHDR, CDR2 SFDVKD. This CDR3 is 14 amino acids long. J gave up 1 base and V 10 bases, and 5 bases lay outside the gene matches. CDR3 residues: CATSTSGSYNEQFF. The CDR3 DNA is TGTGCCACATCAACTAGCGGTTCCTACAATGAGCAGTTCTTC.

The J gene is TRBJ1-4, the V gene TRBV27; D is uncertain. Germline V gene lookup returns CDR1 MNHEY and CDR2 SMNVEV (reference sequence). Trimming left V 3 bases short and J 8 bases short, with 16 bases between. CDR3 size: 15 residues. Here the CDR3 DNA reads TGTGCCAGCAGTTTCTTAAGCCCCTCGAAAGAAAAACTGTTTTTT. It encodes CASSFLSPSKEKLFF.